Following are 26 T cell receptor beta chains from one sample sequenced in a study of Ad26.COV2.S vaccination and SARS-CoV-2 variants (dated by TCRdb to the early 2020s). Library prep was done by the immunoSEQ multiplex PCR assay. TCRdb holds this immuneACCESS table with in-frame rearrangements only. Some clones are missing; in checked studies, unresolved V genes explain under half, and the rest has no known cause. The sample data list under 550,000 clones, and around 89% of these were observed just once. The biggest ten clones account for approximately 4% of the sample. Per the publication, the treatment or condition label means: 15 to 20 received Ad26.COV2.S at low or high dose, single or two shots; roughly 5 received placebo; per-sample allocation not given. Repertoires of vaccine and placebo recipients were sequenced from samples collected on day 63 after the first injection. The sequencing used peripheral blood, collected in a trial of Ad26.COV2.S vaccine versus placebo. The origin of the receptors is a person between 18 and 65 years old who received the Ad26.COV2.S COVID-19 vaccine or a placebo.

The rearrangement joins TRBV10-3 to TRBJ2-6; D unresolved. The germline V gene encodes CDR1 ENHRY and CDR2 SYGVKD. The CDR3 extends over 14 amino acids. V lost 7 bases and J lost 2, with 9 bases in between. CDR3: CAIMPQTGANVLTF. The CDR3 DNA is TGTGCCATCATGCCCCAGACTGGGGCCAACGTCCTGACTTTC.

The CDR3 DNA sequence: TGTGCCAGCAGTTACTCTTCCGGACAGGGTCAAAAAACTTACGAGCAGTACTTC. Its protein is CASSYSSGQGQKTYEQYF. The J gene is TRBJ2-7, the V gene TRBV6-2 or TRBV6-3; 8 bases are shared with TRBD1. The CDR3 is 18 residues long. Germline lookup yields CDR1 MNHEY and CDR2 SVGEGT. Trimming took 0 bases from V and 4 from J; bases not matched to a gene: 14.

The chain joins TRBV6-5 to TRBJ2-2; 7 nucleotides align to TRBD1. V lost 10 bases, J lost 4 bases, and 9 bases stayed unmatched. Per germline, CDR1 MNHEY and CDR2 SVGAGI. CDR3 length equals 14 residues. The CDR3 region is CATLQGSPTGELFF. CDR3 nucleotide sequence: TGTGCCACCCTACAGGGGTCACCCACCGGGGAGCTGTTTTTT.

The genes are TRBV5-1 and TRBJ2-2; 8 positions agree with TRBD1. The ends lost 4 bases at V and 4 bases at J; junction bases unmatched: 12. Looked up from germline, CDR1 is SGHRS and CDR2 is YFSETQ. The CDR3 is made up of 17 amino acids. The CDR3 sequence is CASSGRDRGPITGELFF. The CDR3 nucleotides read TGCGCCAGCAGCGGTAGAGACAGGGGCCCAATCACCGGGGAGCTGTTTTTT.

The chain recombines TRBV12-3 or TRBV12-4 with TRBJ2-7, with a weak D call TRBD1 (5 bases). The CDR3 runs to 11 residues. Trimming shortened V by 6 bases and J by 5 bases, and 8 bases separated the two germline ends. CDR3 bases: TGTGCCAGCAGCTCCAGGGACGAGCAGTACTTC. Translated: CASSSRDEQYF.

The chain carries TRBV5-1 and TRBJ2-3, with D perhaps matching TRBD1 (6 bases). Germline CDR1 reads SGHRS; CDR2 reads YFSETQ. This CDR3 is built from 15 residues. Trimming stripped 0 bases from V and 2 bases from J, with 10 bases between. DNA of the CDR3: TGCGCCAGCAGCTTGGATCAGGGGCCCACAGATACGCAGTATTTT. Amino acids: CASSLDQGPTDTQYF.

This rearrangement joins TRBV6-2 or TRBV6-3 to TRBJ1-5; D ambiguous. V lost 5 bases and J 3 bases, leaving 5 bases between the germline ends. The CDR3 runs to 12 residues. The germline gives CDR1 MNHEY, CDR2 SVGEGT. CDR3 sequence (DNA): TGTGCCAGCAGTGACCCCAATCAGCCCCAGCATTTT. Translating it yields CASSDPNQPQHF.

The table lists this clone with a count of one. The gene calls are TRBV12-3 or TRBV12-4 and TRBJ2-7; D is possibly TRBD1 (5 bases). Deletions cut 6 bases from V and 8 bases from J, with 14 bases between. The CDR3 is 12 amino acids. In DNA form, the CDR3 reads TGTGCCAGCAGCCTGGACACCACTCAGCAGTACTTC. Protein sequence: CASSLDTTQQYF.

The gene calls are TRBV7-2 and TRBJ2-7, with a possible D match to TRBD1 (5 bases). Trimming stripped 1 base from V and 0 bases from J, with 10 bases between. The CDR3 consists of 15 residues. Germline CDR1 and CDR2: SGHTA and FQGNSA. The CDR3: CASSLVGEGSYEQYF. CDR3 DNA: TGTGCCAGCAGCTTAGTAGGGGAAGGCTCCTACGAGCAGTACTTC. Supplemented by reference TRBV7-2 and TRBJ2-7, the full variable domain reads GAGVSQSPSNKVTEKGKDVELRCDPISGHTALYWYRQSLGQGLEFLIYFQGNSAPDKSGLPSDRFSAERTGGSVSTLTIQRTQQEDSAVYLCASSLVGEGSYEQYFGPGTRLTVT.

The chain joins TRBV5-1 to TRBJ2-3, with D possibly being TRBD2 (5 bases). The CDR3 runs 14 residues. With 3 bases removed from V and 2 bases from J, the gap between germline ends came to 10 bases. CDR1 is SGHRS, CDR2 YFSETQ, per germline. The CDR3 here is CASSSGLNTDTQYF. The CDR3, as DNA: TGCGCCAGCAGCTCTGGACTCAACACAGATACGCAGTATTTT.

The genes are TRBV29-1 and TRBJ1-3, with D unresolved. Germline V gives CDR1 SQVTM, CDR2 ANQGSEA. V gave up 6 bases and J gave up 0 bases, with 9 bases separating them. The CDR3 runs to 13 residues. The CDR3 DNA is TGCAGCGTCAGAAGTTACTCTGGAAACACCATATATTTT. Translation: CSVRSYSGNTIYF.

The chain couples TRBV6-5 to TRBJ1-1, with no clear D. The V end lost 11 bases, the J end lost 1 base, and 11 bases lay between the germline ends. Per the germline V gene, CDR1 is MNHEY and CDR2 is SVGAGI. The CDR3 is made up of 12 amino acids. CDR3 DNA sequence: TGTGCCGTCGTCCCTCCGAACACTGAAGCTTTCTTT. It translates to CAVVPPNTEAFF.

On this clone itself: The sample has other DNA sequences that encode this CDR3 too. V is TRBV4-3 and J is TRBJ2-1, with 10 bases identical to TRBD1. The CDR3 totals 15 residues. Germline CDR1 and CDR2: LGHNA and YSLEER. V trimming: 3 bases; J trimming: 1 base; junction bases outside the gene matches: 0. CDR3 in DNA: TGCGCCAGCAGCCAGGACAGGGGGTCCTACAATGAGCAGTTCTTC. It is translated as CASSQDRGSYNEQFF.

The chain has TRBV7-2 and TRBJ2-2, with D perhaps given as TRBD1 or TRBD2 (7 bases each). The CDR3 covers 15 residues. Germline lookup yields CDR1 SGHTA and CDR2 FQGNSA. Trimming left V 5 bases short and J 4 bases short, with 14 bases between. CDR3: CASSQGGAGTGELFF. The CDR3 coding sequence is TGTGCCAGCAGCCAGGGGGGGGCAGGCACCGGGGAGCTGTTTTTT.

V is TRBV3-1 (or the pseudogene TRBV3-2) and J is TRBJ2-5; D might be TRBD1 or TRBD2, each matching 5 bases. The ends were cut back, 3 bases at V and 5 bases at J, with 13 bases in the middle. Germline assignment: CDR1 LGHDT and CDR2 YNNKEL (reference sequence). The length of the CDR3 is 14 residues. The CDR3 nucleotides read TGTGCCAGCAGCCAGAGGGGACGATTTGAGACCCAGTACTTC. Encoded protein: CASSQRGRFETQYF.

V is TRBV5-1 and J is TRBJ1-1; 7 positions match TRBD1. The length of the CDR3 is 16 residues. Trimming at V came to 4 bases and at J to 1 base, leaving 10 bases not matched to a gene. Germline lookup yields CDR1 SGHRS and CDR2 YFSETQ. CDR3 nucleotides: TGCGCCAGCAGCCTAAGACAGGGATCGGCGAACACTGAAGCTTTCTTT. It is translated as CASSLRQGSANTEAFF. Combining the CDR3 with reference TRBV5-1 and TRBJ1-1 gives the whole variable domain KAGVTQTPRYLIKTRGQQVTLSCSPISGHRSVSWYQQTPGQGLQFLFEYFSETQRNKGNFPGRFSGRQFSNSRSEMNVSTLELGDSALYLCASSLRQGSANTEAFFGQGTRLTVV.

The rearrangement joins TRBV7-9 to TRBJ1-2; TRBD1 aligns across 8 bases. Losses at the gene ends were 6 bases for V and 8 bases for J; bases not matched to a gene: 20. CDR3 length: 17 amino acids. Germline V CDR1 and CDR2: SEHNR, FQNEAQ (reference sequence). In DNA, the CDR3 is TGTGCCAGCAGATATACAGGGGGGTCTATCAAGGAGGAGGGCTACACCTTC. As protein: CASRYTGGSIKEEGYTF.

A few counts support this clone. The V call is TRBV14, the J call TRBJ2-7; the D gene is possibly TRBD2 (6 bases). The ends were cut back, 1 base at V and 4 bases at J, with 11 bases in the middle. The V gene's germline CDR1 is SGHDN and CDR2 FVKESK. The CDR3 has 14 residues. CDR3 nucleotides: TGTGCCAGCAGCCAAGGGGACTGGAGGTACGAGCAGTACTTC. It encodes CASSQGDWRYEQYF.

The rearrangement links TRBV27 to TRBJ2-3; D gene ambiguous. Between the trimmed V and J ends, which lost 2 bases and 0 bases, there was a span of 9 bases. The CDR3 loop spans 15 amino acids. CDR1 and CDR2 from the germline V gene are MNHEY and SMNVEV (reference sequence). In nucleotides, the CDR3 is TGTGCCAGCAGTTTAGAAGGCAGGAGCACAGATACGCAGTATTTT. The encoded protein is CASSLEGRSTDTQYF.

The chain uses TRBV5-6 and TRBJ2-5; TRBD2 agrees at 15 bases. This CDR3 contains 17 residues. Germline V lookup: CDR1 SGHDT, CDR2 YYEEEE. V lost 3 bases and J lost 4; bases outside the gene matches: 7. CDR3 protein: CASSSLGLAGGTETQYF. DNA of the CDR3: TGTGCCAGCAGCTCGCTAGGACTAGCGGGGGGGACAGAGACCCAGTACTTC. The whole variable domain, filled in from reference TRBV5-6 and TRBJ2-5, reads DAGVTQSPTHLIKTRGQQVTLRCSPKSGHDTVSWYQQALGQGPQFIFQYYEEEERQRGNFPDRFSGHQFPNYSSELNVNALLLGDSALYLCASSSLGLAGGTETQYFGPGTRLLVL.

This sequence joins TRBV5-6 and TRBJ2-5, with D uncertain. The CDR3 totals 14 residues. V was shortened by 4 bases and J by 6 bases, with 16 bases between the two germline ends. The germline gives CDR1 SGHDT, CDR2 YYEEEE. The CDR3 loop is CASSPPFRAQTQYF. The DNA of the CDR3 is TGTGCCAGCAGCCCGCCCTTTCGGGCCCAGACCCAGTACTTC.

The chain joins TRBV5-1 to TRBJ2-3; weak D call: TRBD1 (6 bases). The germline gives CDR1 SGHRS, CDR2 YFSETQ. This CDR3 is 14 amino acids long. Trimming removed 4 bases from V and 5 bases from J, with 14 bases in between. CDR3 DNA: TGCGCCAGCAGCACCGGACAGCCGGAAGATACGCAGTATTTT. It encodes CASSTGQPEDTQYF.

This chain uses TRBV7-2 with TRBJ1-2; D remains ambiguous. V lost 1 base to trimming and J lost 2 bases, with 5 bases between them. Germline CDR1 reads SGHTA; CDR2 reads FQGNSA. CDR3 length equals 13 residues. The CDR3 loop is CASSLERNYGYTF. CDR3 bases: TGTGCCAGCAGCTTAGAACGGAACTATGGCTACACCTTC.

This chain connects TRBV29-1 to TRBJ1-1; 7 bases are a match to TRBD1. The V segment lost 6 bases and the J segment 2 bases; nucleotides outside the gene matches: 9. The CDR3 extends over 14 amino acids. The germline V gene encodes CDR1 SQVTM and CDR2 ANQGSEA. CDR3 in DNA: TGCAGCGTGGCCATAGGGGGCATTAACACTGAAGCTTTCTTT. Translated, it gives CSVAIGGINTEAFF.

V gene TRBV11-2 combines with J gene TRBJ1-3; no definite D call. The V and J ends lost 1 base and 4 bases respectively, with 8 bases between them. The CDR3 has 14 amino acids. CDR1 and CDR2 from the germline V gene are SGHAT and FQNNGV. The CDR3 is CASSLASTGNTIYF. CDR3 DNA: TGTGCCAGCAGCTTAGCCTCCACGGGAAACACCATATATTTT.

The V and J genes are TRBV6-5 and TRBJ2-7; 7 positions match TRBD1. Germline CDR1 MNHEY, CDR2 SVGAGI. The CDR3 covers 14 residues. J gave up 6 bases and V 5 bases, and 10 bases lay outside the gene matches. Written as DNA, the CDR3 is TGTGCCAGCAGTCGAAAGGGACAGAAAGGCGAGCAGTACTTC. Encoded protein: CASSRKGQKGEQYF.